The T cell receptor (beta chain) described here comes from a study of early T cells in non-severe SARS-CoV-2 infection. As part of library construction, unique molecular identifiers were attached to individual cDNA molecules. TCRdb passed the 5' RACE reads through MiXCR, listing each CDR3 protein once. The sample has tens of thousands of distinct CDR3 sequences, roughly a tenth seen once. Germline CDR1 reads SGHNT; CDR2 reads YYREEE (reference sequence). CDR3 length equals 12 residues. The V gene lost 7 bases and the J gene lost 4 bases, with 10 bases spanning the gap. This clonotype has a count of ten or more.

This clonotype was obtained from an adult who was a healthcare worker with PCR-confirmed SARS-CoV-2 infection or an uninfected control (not recorded which). The material sequenced was whole blood. This chain uses TRBV5-4 with TRBJ2-3, with D possibly matching TRBD2 (6 bases). CDR3 sequence (DNA): TGTGCCAGCGGGGACTTACCAGATACGCAGTATTTT. Its protein product is CASGDLPDTQYF.